These 11 T cell receptor beta chains were all obtained from the same sample, sequenced in a study of T cells in Graves' hyperthyroidism and ophthalmopathy. TCR beta CDR3 regions were amplified from RNA. RT-PCR in the first round (using the HTBI primer set) targeted the TCR CDR3. TCRdb reprocessed the multiplex PCR reads via MiXCR and lists one record per CDR3 protein. The sample has hundreds of thousands of distinct CDR3 sequences, 38% seen once. Sequenced sample: blood. Receptor source: a man between 18 and 35 years old with Graves' hyperthyroidism.

This chain connects TRBV10-1 to TRBJ2-5; possible D gene TRBD2, 6 bases. V lost 6 bases and J 1 base, leaving 18 bases between the germline ends. Germline V lookup: CDR1 WNHNN, CDR2 SYGVQD (reference sequence). The CDR3 has 16 residues. CDR3 residues: CASSQVRVGGQETQYF. In nucleotides, the CDR3 is TGCGCCAGCAGCCAAGTGAGGGTCGGGGGCCAAGAGACCCAGTACTTC.

This clonotype has ten or more counts. The V and J genes are TRBV24-1 and TRBJ2-5; 9 nucleotides align to TRBD1. The CDR3 spans 14 residues. Trimming at V came to 7 bases and at J to 2 bases, leaving 4 bases not matched to a gene. Germline lookup yields CDR1 KGHDR and CDR2 SFDVKD. The CDR3 is CATRDRGEQETQYF. The CDR3 DNA follows: TGTGCCACCAGAGACAGGGGGGAACAAGAGACCCAGTACTTC.

A few counts support this clonotype. The chain employs TRBV12-3 or TRBV12-4 and TRBJ2-5; no firm D call. This CDR3 is 17 amino acids long. With 6 bases removed from V and 0 bases from J, the gap between germline ends came to 20 bases. Here the CDR3 DNA reads TGTGCCAGCAGCCATACCGGAACCCCGACACACCAAGAGACCCAGTACTTC. It specifies CASSHTGTPTHQETQYF.

In this sample, this clonotype turned up a few times. The rearrangement joins TRBV9 to TRBJ2-2; 7 bases are a match to TRBD1. The junction had 7 bases not matched to a gene; V was cut back by 4 bases and J by 4 bases. This CDR3 is 15 amino acids long. Per germline, CDR1 SGDLS and CDR2 YYNGEE. The CDR3 DNA reads TGTGCCAGCAGCCCCCGGGACAGATCCACCGGGGAGCTGTTTTTT. It is translated as CASSPRDRSTGELFF.

As regards this clonotype: A much larger clone lies a single base off, so this may be a read error. J is TRBJ1-6 and V is TRBV10-3; no reliable D call. Germline V CDR1 and CDR2: ENHRY, SYGVKD. Trimming left V 5 bases short and J 8 bases short, with 7 bases between. This CDR3 spans 12 amino acids. Here the CDR3 DNA reads TGTGCCATCAGTTACGGAGATTCACCCCTCCACTTT. This codes for CAISYGDSPLHF.

About this clonotype itself: One base away lies a much larger clone, so this may be a sequencing read error. This chain links TRBV19 with TRBJ1-6, with D hard to call. Germline V lookup: CDR1 LNHDA, CDR2 SQIVND (reference sequence). The CDR3 has 16 amino acids. V lost 3 bases and J 0 bases, leaving 9 bases between the germline ends. In nucleotides, the CDR3 is TGTGCCAGTAGTATGCACAGCGGCTCCTATAATTCACCCCTCCACTTT. It translates to CASSMHSGSYNSPLHF. Full variable domain (missing parts from reference TRBV19 and TRBJ1-6): DGGITQSPKYLFRKEGQNVTLSCEQNLNHDAMYWYRQDPGQGLRLIYYSQIVNDFQKGDIAEGYSVSREKKESFPLTVTSAQKNPTAFYLCASSMHSGSYNSPLHFGNGTRLTVT.

J is TRBJ2-7 and V is TRBV12-3 or TRBV12-4; TRBD1 agrees at 10 bases. This CDR3 comprises 13 residues. This CDR3 is CASGGTGAHEQYF. The CDR3, as DNA: TGTGCTAGTGGTGGGACAGGGGCCCACGAGCAGTACTTC.

This clonotype was seen a few times. V and J are TRBV7-2 and TRBJ2-7; D not resolved. V lost 3 bases and J lost 2, with 14 bases in between. This CDR3 spans 15 amino acids. Germline loops: CDR1 SGHTA, CDR2 FQGNSA. The CDR3 DNA follows: TGTGCCAGCAGCTTTTCGGACGGAGCCCCCTACGAGCAGTACTTC. Its translation is CASSFSDGAPYEQYF.

This clonotype was observed a handful of times. The gene calls are TRBV7-9 and TRBJ2-6; D is undetermined. V was pared by 5 bases and J by 6 bases, with 8 bases between. The CDR3 sequence is 13 residues long. Germline V CDR1 and CDR2: SEHNR, FQNEAQ (reference sequence). In DNA, the CDR3 is TGTGCCAGCAGCAAAGACAAGGCCAACGTCCTGACTTTC. Translated, it gives CASSKDKANVLTF.

This clonotype occurred once. One end of the junction varies from germline; a read error may be responsible. The J gene is TRBJ1-3, the V gene TRBV6-5; D call uncertain. This CDR3 has 13 residues. The germline gives CDR1 MNHEY, CDR2 SVGAGI. The CDR3 DNA sequence: TGTGCCATCAGTTACTCCACAGGAAACACCATATATTTT. It yields the protein CAISYSTGNTIYF.

In its sample, this clonotype was seen many times. The V and J genes are TRBV7-6 and TRBJ2-6; D gene ambiguous. The CDR3 spans 19 residues. Germline V lookup: CDR1 SGHVS, CDR2 FNYEAQ. Trimming took 2 bases from V and 0 from J, leaving 17 bases between them. The CDR3, as DNA: TGTGCCAGCAGCTTATTGTCCGACACGATTTCCTCTGGGGCCAACGTCCTGACTTTC. Translated: CASSLLSDTISSGANVLTF.